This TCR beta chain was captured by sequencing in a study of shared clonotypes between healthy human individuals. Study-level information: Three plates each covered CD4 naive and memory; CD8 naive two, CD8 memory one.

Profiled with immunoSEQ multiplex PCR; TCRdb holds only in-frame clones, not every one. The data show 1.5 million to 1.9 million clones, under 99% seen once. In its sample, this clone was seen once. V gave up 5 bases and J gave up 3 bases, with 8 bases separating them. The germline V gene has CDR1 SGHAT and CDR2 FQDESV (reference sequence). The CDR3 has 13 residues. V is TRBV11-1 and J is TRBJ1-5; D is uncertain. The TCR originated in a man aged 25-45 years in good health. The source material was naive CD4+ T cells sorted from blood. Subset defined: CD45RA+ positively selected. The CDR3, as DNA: TGTGCCAGCAGCCAAGGAGTCAATCAGCCCCAGCATTTT. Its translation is CASSQGVNQPQHF.